Below, one T cell receptor beta chain is given with its context. The antigen is unknown. Here immunoSEQ multiplex PCR was the method, and the copy in TCRdb shows in-frame clones only, minus some. The table shows tens of thousands of clones, with 90% to 95% occurring only once. The CDR3 is 16 amino acids. From germline, CDR1 is SGHAT and CDR2 FQNNGV. V dropped 1 base and J dropped 4 bases, with 17 bases sitting between them. These data come from a study of OX40 agonist ivuxolimab in advanced cancers. Study-wide context: A mean age of roughly 60 years, range about 20 to 79, was recorded, and approximately 79% were male.

Study conclusions and caveats: At 0.1 to 3.0 mg/kg and by week 6, clonal expansion occurred in CD4+ and CD8+ blood T cells.

The sample was CD4+ or CD8+ T cells sorted from blood, taken in a trial of the OX40 agonist ivuxolimab. This rearrangement joins TRBV11-2 to TRBJ2-7; unclear D gene. This TCR was recovered from an adult with an advanced solid tumor such as melanoma, head and neck, liver or kidney cancer. CDR3 amino acids: CASSLGRGRKGYEQYF. The CDR3 DNA sequence: TGTGCCAGCAGCTTAGGACGTGGCAGGAAAGGGTACGAGCAGTACTTC.